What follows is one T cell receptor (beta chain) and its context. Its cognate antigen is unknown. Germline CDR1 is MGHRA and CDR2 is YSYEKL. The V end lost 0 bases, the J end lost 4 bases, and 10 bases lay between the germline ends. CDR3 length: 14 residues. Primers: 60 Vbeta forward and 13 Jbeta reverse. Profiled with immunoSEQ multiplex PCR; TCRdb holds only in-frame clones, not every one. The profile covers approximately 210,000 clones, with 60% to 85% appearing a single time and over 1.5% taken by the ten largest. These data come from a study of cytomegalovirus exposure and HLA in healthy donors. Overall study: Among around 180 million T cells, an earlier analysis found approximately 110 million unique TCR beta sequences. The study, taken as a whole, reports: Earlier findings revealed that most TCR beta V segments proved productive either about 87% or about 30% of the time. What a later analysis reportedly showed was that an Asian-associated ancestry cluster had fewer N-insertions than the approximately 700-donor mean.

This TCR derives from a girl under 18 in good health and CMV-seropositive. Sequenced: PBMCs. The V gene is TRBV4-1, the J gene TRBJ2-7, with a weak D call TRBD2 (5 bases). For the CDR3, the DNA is TGCGCCAGCAGCCAAGATGGCTGGGAGTACGAGCAGTACTTC. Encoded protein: CASSQDGWEYEQYF.